This paragraph covers one T cell receptor beta chain sequence. The data were taken from a study of blood T cell repertoires in COVID-19. Study-wide background: Specimens from acute and convalescent COVID-19 originated in the United States, Italy and Spain. PBMCs, B-cell-depleted T cells, or T cells were the source of the cDNA or gDNA that made up the material.

Produced via immunoSEQ multiplex PCR; TCRdb's table is partial and in-frame only. The sample lists about 160,000 clones, about 88% occurring once. The ends lost 10 bases at V and 4 bases at J; junction bases unmatched: 12. This CDR3 is 14 amino acids long. CDR1 and CDR2 from the germline V gene are ENHRY and SYGVKD. The sample comprised peripheral blood. The origin of this receptor is a man aged 40-55 years with acute or convalescent COVID-19. V is TRBV10-3 and J is TRBJ1-1, with 7 bases lining up with TRBD1. This CDR3 reads CATDPQGLATEAFF. In DNA form, the CDR3 reads TGTGCCACCGACCCACAGGGGTTGGCCACTGAAGCTTTCTTT.